This TCR beta chain was recovered during a study of blood T cells in healthy people across ages. Looking at the study overall: The capture of about one barcoded beta molecule per two T cells was achieved by template switching. Study-level findings and limits: Fewer expanded clones and more diversity marked long-lived versus aged donors.

PCR was performed a second time for about 6 to 11 cycles using a sample-barcoded 5' primer and a J-beta primer mix. One entry per CDR3 protein results from TCRdb running MiXCR on the 5' RACE reads. The profile shows 650,000 to 800,000 distinct CDR3 sequences, more than 40% of them singletons. A word on this clonotype: Its antigen is unidentified.

The CDR3 is made up of 13 amino acids. Germline CDR1 and CDR2: SGHTA and FQGTGA. The sequence derives from a man in his sixties in good health. Sequencing input: blood. This sequence joins TRBV7-3 and TRBJ2-4, with TRBD2 matching over 7 bases. Gene TRBJ2-5 matches the end of the DNA better, so the J call may be wrong. The CDR3 DNA is TGTGCCAGCAGCTCCACTAGCGCGGGGACCCAGTACTTC. It yields the protein CASSSTSAGTQYF.